Below, 15 T cell receptor beta chains from the same sample are listed, as sequenced in a study of blood T cell repertoires in COVID-19. This table comes from immunoSEQ multiplex PCR, and its TCRdb copy is limited to in-frame clones, with some not included. The sample has roughly 150,000 clones, around 89% seen once. Material: peripheral blood. These receptors came from a man in his 60s with active or convalescent COVID-19.

This clone turned up a few times. The J gene is TRBJ2-3, the V gene TRBV11-2, with 9 bases aligning to TRBD1. Germline loops: CDR1 SGHAT, CDR2 FQNNGV. The junction had 4 bases not matched to a gene; V was cut back by 6 bases and J by 0 bases. The CDR3 length is 15 residues. CDR3 sequence reads: CASSQGTGSTDTQYF. The DNA of the CDR3 is TGTGCCAGCAGTCAAGGGACAGGGAGCACAGATACGCAGTATTTT.

This clone has only a few counts. J is TRBJ2-7 and V is TRBV3-1 (or the pseudogene TRBV3-2); possibly TRBD2 for D (5 bases). Trimming took 2 bases from V and 5 from J, leaving 13 bases between them. This CDR3 region has 14 residues. Germline V CDR1 and CDR2: LGHDT, YNNKEL (reference sequence). The CDR3 bases are TGTGCCAGCAGCCAACGAGGACTCGCCAACGAGCAGTACTTC. It yields the protein CASSQRGLANEQYF.

The chain carries TRBV6-4 and TRBJ1-1, with D possibly being TRBD1 (5 bases). Germline lookup yields CDR1 MRHNA and CDR2 SNTAGT. V was cut by 2 bases and J by 3 bases, with 10 bases left in between. The CDR3 is 14 residues long. CDR3 sequence reads: CASSDGQGYTEAFF. The CDR3 DNA is TGTGCCAGCAGTGACGGGCAGGGTTACACTGAAGCTTTCTTT.

The rearrangement uses TRBV7-3 and TRBJ2-3, with D tentatively TRBD2 (5 bases). V dropped 2 bases and J dropped 3 bases, with 12 bases sitting between them. The V gene's germline CDR1 is SGHTA and CDR2 FQGTGA. CDR3 length: 15 amino acids. The CDR3 coding sequence is TGTGCCAGCAGCTTAGCCGGGATAGGGACAGATACGCAGTATTTT. It yields the protein CASSLAGIGTDTQYF.

The chain joins TRBV4-2 to TRBJ1-4; tentatively, D is TRBD1 (6 bases). This CDR3 has 14 residues. Germline V gene sequence: CDR1 LGHNA, CDR2 YNFKEQ. V was cut by 4 bases and J by 4 bases, with 10 bases left in between. CDR3 sequence: CASSRGQINEKLFF. CDR3 nucleotide sequence: TGTGCCAGCAGCCGTGGACAGATTAATGAAAAACTGTTTTTT.

This chain joins TRBV18 and TRBJ2-1, with D possibly matching TRBD1 (6 bases). The germline gives CDR1 KGHSH, CDR2 LQKENI. V was pared by 4 bases and J by 9 bases, with 13 bases between. This CDR3 spans 13 amino acids. CDR3: CASSLQGKGEQFF. For the CDR3, the DNA is TGTGCCAGCTCACTACAGGGAAAGGGTGAGCAGTTCTTC. The variable domain in full, completed from reference TRBV18 and TRBJ2-1, reads NAGVMQNPRHLVRRRGQEARLRCSPMKGHSHVYWYRQLPEEGLKFMVYLQKENIIDESGMPKERFSAEFPKEGPSILRIQQVVRGDSAAYFCASSLQGKGEQFFGPGTRLTVL.

The J gene is TRBJ2-5, the V gene TRBV5-1; 11 bases align to TRBD2. The CDR3 covers 17 residues. Looked up from germline, CDR1 is SGHRS and CDR2 is YFSETQ. V was pared by 4 bases and J by 2 bases, with 10 bases of the junction left unmatched. The CDR3 DNA reads TGCGCCAGCAGCCGGAAAACTAGCGGGGGAGGTCAAGAGACCCAGTACTTC. It yields the protein CASSRKTSGGGQETQYF.

This clone was seen a single time. The chain links TRBV5-4 to TRBJ2-5; 10 bases are shared with TRBD2. Germline assignment: CDR1 SGHNT and CDR2 YYREEE (reference sequence). CDR3 length: 15 residues. J was trimmed by 1 base and V by 6 bases; bases with no gene match: 6. Here the CDR3 DNA reads TGTGCCAGCAACAAGCGGGGGGGCACCCAAGAGACCCAGTACTTC. Its protein product is CASNKRGGTQETQYF.

This chain joins TRBV5-1 and TRBJ1-2, with no clear D. The CDR3 contains 18 residues. Germline CDR1 and CDR2: SGHRS and YFSETQ. V was pared by 0 bases and J by 2 bases, with 20 bases between. The CDR3 nucleotides read TGCGCCAGCAGCTTGGCTCCCAGTCAGGCGGGAGGGAACTATGGCTACACCTTC. Residues: CASSLAPSQAGGNYGYTF.

The chain recombines TRBV4-3 with TRBJ1-4; D is possibly TRBD1 (5 bases). The CDR3 is 17 amino acids. Germline CDR1 LGHNA, CDR2 YSLEER. Deletions cut 1 base from V and 6 bases from J, with 18 bases between. CDR3 nucleotide sequence: TGCGCCAGCAGCCAAGCAGCCAGGGCGGTTTCAGATGAAAAACTGTTTTTT. Residues: CASSQAARAVSDEKLFF.

The chain is built from TRBV7-9 and TRBJ2-1; 9 bases map to TRBD2. The germline V gene has CDR1 SEHNR and CDR2 FQNEAQ (reference sequence). V gave up 1 base and J gave up 8 bases; unmatched junction bases: 6. The CDR3 sequence is 15 residues long. CDR3 DNA sequence: TGTGCCAGCAGCTTAGTCCCAGCGGGAGGCCATGAGCAGTTCTTC. Amino acids: CASSLVPAGGHEQFF.

V and J are TRBV30 and TRBJ2-3; 7 positions match TRBD1. The CDR3 runs 16 residues. V lost 5 bases, J lost 4 bases, and 15 bases stayed unmatched. Germline-derived CDR1 and CDR2 are GTSNPN and SVGIG (reference sequence). The CDR3 region is CAWLRTIRGSSDTQYF. CDR3 DNA: TGTGCCTGGCTCAGGACCATCAGGGGGAGTTCAGATACGCAGTATTTT.

Comment on this clone: The junction shows a germline mismatch at one end, possibly a read error. This chain joins TRBV7-7 and TRBJ2-3, with TRBD1 matching 9 bases. CDR1 is SSHAT and CDR2 is FNYEAQ in the germline V gene (reference sequence). This CDR3 contains 17 residues. In DNA form, the CDR3 reads TGTGCTAGCAGCCCCGGGACAGGGATGATCGGCACAGATACGCAGTATTTT. It yields the protein CASSPGTGMIGTDTQYF.

The chain carries TRBV7-2 and TRBJ2-7; TRBD2 matches at 9 bases. CDR1 is SGHTA and CDR2 is FQGNSA in the germline V gene. The CDR3 is made up of 18 amino acids. V lost 5 bases to trimming and J lost 4 bases; unmatched junction nucleotides: 18. The CDR3 region has the DNA TGTGCCAGCAGCCCTCGAGGTAGCGGGAGTTTAAGAGATTACGAGCAGTACTTC. Translation: CASSPRGSGSLRDYEQYF.

The CDR3 protein is CASSLFSLAGGNEQYF. The DNA of the CDR3 is TGTGCCAGCAGCTTGTTTAGTCTAGCGGGAGGTAACGAGCAGTACTTC. J is TRBJ2-7 and V is TRBV5-6; 11 nucleotides align to TRBD2. The ends lost 1 base at V and 5 bases at J; junction bases unmatched: 8. The germline CDR1 and CDR2 sequences are SGHDT and YYEEEE. The CDR3 runs to 16 residues.